The 10 T cell receptor beta chains listed next were all sequenced from one sample in a study of cytomegalovirus exposure and HLA in healthy donors. Primers included in the PCR were 60 Vbeta and 13 Jbeta primers. Produced via immunoSEQ multiplex PCR; TCRdb's table is partial and in-frame only. The table has approximately 150,000 clones, less than 85% seen once. Specimen: PBMCs. Source of these receptors: a man aged 40-49 years in good health and CMV-seronegative.

The chain couples TRBV15 to TRBJ2-7; D is perhaps TRBD1 (6 bases). V gave up 3 bases and J gave up 1 base, with 13 bases separating them. This CDR3 is built from 15 residues. CDR1 is LNHNV and CDR2 is YYDKDF in the germline V gene (reference sequence). The CDR3 DNA reads as TGTGCCACCAGCAGGGGGTGGGACACGTCCTACGAGCAGTACTTC. It encodes CATSRGWDTSYEQYF.

The CDR3 nucleotides are TGTGCCTGGAGCATATATGGAGGTTCACCCCTCCACTTT. This gives the protein CAWSIYGGSPLHF. The chain couples TRBV30 to TRBJ1-6, with unresolved D. Trimming shortened V by 3 bases and J by 9 bases, and 12 bases separated the two germline ends. Germline V lookup: CDR1 GTSNPN, CDR2 SVGIG (reference sequence). The CDR3 totals 13 residues.

The V and J genes are TRBV28 and TRBJ2-3; a weak D match, TRBD1 (5 bases). CDR1 is MDHEN and CDR2 is SYDVKM in the germline V gene. V was shortened by 8 bases and J by 0 bases, with 15 bases between the two germline ends. The CDR3 is 15 amino acids. This chain's CDR3 is CASGKLGASTDTQYF. As DNA, the CDR3 is TGTGCCAGCGGAAAATTAGGGGCCAGCACAGATACGCAGTATTTT.

The chain employs TRBV19 and TRBJ2-4; D ambiguous. CDR3 length: 15 amino acids. The V end lost 0 bases, the J end lost 0 bases, and 6 bases lay between the germline ends. From germline, CDR1 is LNHDA and CDR2 SQIVND (reference sequence). The DNA of the CDR3 is TGTGCCAGTAGTATAGACAGTATAGCCAAAAACATTCAGTACTTC. Protein sequence: CASSIDSIAKNIQYF. Full variable domain (missing parts from reference TRBV19 and TRBJ2-4): DGGITQSPKYLFRKEGQNVTLSCEQNLNHDAMYWYRQDPGQGLRLIYYSQIVNDFQKGDIAEGYSVSREKKESFPLTVTSAQKNPTAFYLCASSIDSIAKNIQYFGAGTRLSVL.

The rearrangement joins TRBV7-6 to TRBJ2-4, with D possibly TRBD2 on 5 matching bases. CDR1 and CDR2 (germline): SGHVS, FNYEAQ. The CDR3 spans 17 residues. V was pared by 1 base and J by 4 bases, with 17 bases between. CDR3 loop: CASSLEGRQSGKNIQYF. CDR3 DNA: TGTGCCAGCAGCTTAGAAGGGCGGCAGTCGGGAAAAAACATTCAGTACTTC.

J is TRBJ2-7 and V is TRBV2, with 9 bases that match TRBD1. V was clipped by 8 bases and J by 0 bases; unmatched bases: 5. The CDR3 contains 14 residues. Germline V gene data show CDR1 as SNHLY and CDR2 as FYNNEI. Here the CDR3 DNA reads TGTGCCAGCCTAAAACAGGGGGCCTCCTACGAGCAGTACTTC. This codes for CASLKQGASYEQYF. Full variable domain (missing parts from reference TRBV2 and TRBJ2-7): EPEVTQTPSHQVTQMGQEVILRCVPISNHLYFYWYRQILGQKVEFLVSFYNNEISEKSEIFDDQFSVERPDGSNFTLKIRSTKLEDSAMYFCASLKQGASYEQYFGPGTRLTVT.

This rearrangement joins TRBV5-1 to TRBJ2-3, with TRBD2 matching over 7 bases. V was clipped by 0 bases and J by 4 bases; unmatched bases: 14. Germline loops: CDR1 SGHRS, CDR2 YFSETQ. This CDR3 contains 18 residues. CDR3 protein: CASSLDRIIRGDSDTQYF. In DNA form, the CDR3 reads TGCGCCAGCAGCTTGGACAGAATTATCCGGGGGGACTCAGATACGCAGTATTTT.

The chain is built from TRBV5-1 and TRBJ2-1; 16 positions match TRBD2. Trimming took 0 bases from V and 15 from J; bases not matched to a gene: 6. CDR1 is SGHRS and CDR2 is YFSETQ in the germline V gene. This CDR3 spans 15 amino acids. CDR3 sequence reads: CASSLELGLAGGPFF. The CDR3 DNA sequence: TGCGCCAGCAGCTTGGAATTGGGACTAGCGGGAGGGCCGTTCTTC.

V and J are TRBV5-1 and TRBJ2-3; a possible D gene is TRBD2 (6 bases). The germline CDR1 and CDR2 sequences are SGHRS and YFSETQ. The CDR3 covers 15 residues. Trimming cost V 5 bases and J 5 bases, with 18 bases left between them. The DNA of the CDR3 is TGCGCCAGCAGAGGCGGGAACCCTTCGAGAGATACGCAGTATTTT. This sequence encodes CASRGGNPSRDTQYF.

This chain links TRBV19 with TRBJ2-1, with a weak D call TRBD2 (6 bases). This CDR3 comprises 16 residues. CDR1 is LNHDA and CDR2 is SQIVND in the germline V gene (reference sequence). Deletions cut 9 bases from V and 9 bases from J, with 27 bases between. This chain's CDR3 is CASTQWSGERGGEQFF. The CDR3 DNA reads TGTGCCAGCACCCAGTGGTCGGGGGAACGAGGTGGTGAGCAGTTCTTC. The whole variable domain, remainder taken from reference TRBV19 and TRBJ2-1, is DGGITQSPKYLFRKEGQNVTLSCEQNLNHDAMYWYRQDPGQGLRLIYYSQIVNDFQKGDIAEGYSVSREKKESFPLTVTSAQKNPTAFYLCASTQWSGERGGEQFFGPGTRLTVL.